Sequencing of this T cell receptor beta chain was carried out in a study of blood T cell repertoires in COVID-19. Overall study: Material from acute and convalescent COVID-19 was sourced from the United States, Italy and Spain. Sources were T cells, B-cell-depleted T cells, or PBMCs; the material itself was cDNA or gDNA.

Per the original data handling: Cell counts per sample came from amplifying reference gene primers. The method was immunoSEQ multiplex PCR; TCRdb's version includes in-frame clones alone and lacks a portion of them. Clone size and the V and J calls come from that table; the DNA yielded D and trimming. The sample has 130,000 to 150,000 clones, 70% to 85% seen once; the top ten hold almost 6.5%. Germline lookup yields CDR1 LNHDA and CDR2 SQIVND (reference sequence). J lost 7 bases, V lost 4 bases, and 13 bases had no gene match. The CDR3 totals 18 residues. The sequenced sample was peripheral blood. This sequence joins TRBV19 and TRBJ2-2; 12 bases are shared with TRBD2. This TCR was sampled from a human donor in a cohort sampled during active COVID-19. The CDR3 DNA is TGTGCCAGTAGTAACAATCCGCTAGCGGGGGGGCCTAACGGGGAGCTGTTTTTT. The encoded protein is CASSNNPLAGGPNGELFF.